The 9 T cell receptor beta chains in this list originate from one sample, sequenced in a study of blood T cell repertoires in COVID-19. Using immunoSEQ multiplex PCR, the repertoire was profiled, and TCRdb retains in-frame clones only, with some absent. The sample holds roughly 200,000 clones, 65% to 90% seen once. Sequencing used PBMCs or T cells enriched from blood (not recorded which). These receptors originate from a woman aged 55 to 70 with acute COVID-19.

The chain carries TRBV10-2 and TRBJ1-5, with D possibly TRBD1 on 6 matching bases. V gave up 4 bases and J gave up 5 bases, with 9 bases separating them. CDR1 and CDR2 from the germline V gene are WSHSY and SAAADI. The CDR3 spans 13 residues. CDR3 sequence reads: CASSGTVYQPQHF. CDR3 coding DNA: TGCGCCAGCAGTGGGACAGTATATCAGCCCCAGCATTTT.

This clone has just one count. V is TRBV11-2 and J is TRBJ2-1, with a weak D call TRBD2 (6 bases). This CDR3 is 13 amino acids long. Trimming left V 5 bases short and J 5 bases short, with 10 bases between. From germline, CDR1 is SGHAT and CDR2 FQNNGV. The CDR3 DNA reads as TGTGCCAGCAGCCCCCCGGGGGACAATGAGCAGTTCTTC. Protein: CASSPPGDNEQFF.

The chain carries TRBV6-2 or TRBV6-3 and TRBJ2-5, with 8 bases identical to TRBD1. The CDR3 is 13 residues long. The V segment lost 6 bases and the J segment 8 bases; nucleotides outside the gene matches: 8. The V gene's germline CDR1 is MNHEY and CDR2 SVGEGT. The chain's CDR3 is CASSSRGQGTQYF. CDR3 sequence (DNA): TGTGCCAGCAGCTCCCGAGGACAGGGAACCCAGTACTTC.

The chain joins TRBV15 to TRBJ1-1; 9 bases align to TRBD1. CDR1 LNHNV and CDR2 YYDKDF come from the germline V gene (reference sequence). CDR3 length equals 16 residues. Trimming cost V 4 bases and J 5 bases; bases outside gene matches: 11. CDR3: CATSIIQGAKGTEAFF. As DNA, the CDR3 is TGTGCCACCAGCATCATACAGGGGGCGAAGGGGACTGAAGCTTTCTTT.

The chain recombines TRBV10-1 with TRBJ2-3; 10 nucleotides align to TRBD1. Trimming removed 10 bases from V and 1 base from J; junction bases left unmatched: 2. The CDR3 totals 13 residues. Germline-derived CDR1 and CDR2 are WNHNN and SYGVQD (reference sequence). The CDR3 reads CATGQGGTDTQYF. DNA of the CDR3: TGCGCCACAGGACAGGGGGGCACAGATACGCAGTATTTT.

DNA for the CDR3: TGTGCCAGCAGCCGTAGCTGGACAGAAATGAACACTGAAGCTTTCTTT. Its translation: CASSRSWTEMNTEAFF. J is TRBJ1-1 and V is TRBV7-2; D may be TRBD1 (6 bases). The CDR3 contains 16 residues. V was cut by 5 bases and J by 0 bases, with 16 bases left in between. CDR1 SGHTA and CDR2 FQGNSA come from the germline V gene.

The rearrangement uses TRBV9 and TRBJ1-2; no clear D. The CDR3 length is 14 residues. Germline CDR1 SGDLS, CDR2 YYNGEE. Trimming cost V 0 bases and J 2 bases, with 8 bases left between them. The CDR3 region is CASSVDISNYGYTF. CDR3 bases: TGTGCCAGCAGCGTAGATATCTCCAACTATGGCTACACCTTC.

The J gene is TRBJ2-7, the V gene TRBV3-1 (or the pseudogene TRBV3-2); no reliable D call. Germline V gene lookup returns CDR1 LGHDT and CDR2 YNNKEL (reference sequence). The CDR3 has 11 residues. V was cut by 6 bases and J by 4 bases, with 7 bases left in between. The CDR3 DNA reads as TGTGCCAGCAGTCGCGAGTACGAGCAGTACTTC. Translated: CASSREYEQYF.

The J gene is TRBJ1-2, the V gene TRBV4-3, with 7 nucleotides matching TRBD1. Germline V gene sequence: CDR1 LGHNA, CDR2 YSLEER. CDR3 length: 13 amino acids. The V gene end was trimmed by 0 bases and the J gene end by 8 bases; junction bases not matched to a gene: 3. CDR3 sequence: CASSQDRGLGYTF. In DNA, the CDR3 is TGCGCCAGCAGCCAAGATAGGGGGCTGGGCTACACCTTC.